This T cell receptor (beta chain) was documented in a study of blood T cells in healthy people across ages. Findings and limits, study-wide: Age brought a roughly linear fall in TCR beta diversity measured per million T cells.

A second PCR of 7 to 11 cycles used a sample-barcoded 5' primer and a J-beta primer mix. One entry per CDR3 protein, called by TCRdb with MiXCR from the 5' RACE reads. The sample shows over 500,000 distinct CDR3 sequences, about 27% of them seen only once. This clonotype was counted between two and nine times. The antigen remains unidentified. CDR3 size: 16 residues. The ends lost 5 bases at V and 1 base at J; junction bases unmatched: 10. Donors were healthy Caucasian individuals from Russia aged about 6 to 100. This same sample was also part of a study on T cells of mothers and their children. That paper adds: cDNA was made from all extracted RNA, around 1.6 ug per 15 ul.

The sample was blood. The genes are TRBV12-3 or TRBV12-4 and TRBJ1-1, with 7 bases aligning to TRBD1. This receptor was obtained from a boy between 2 and 10 years old in good health. CDR3 in DNA: TGTGCCAGCAGTCCCTCCTGGGACAGTCCGAACACTGAAGCTTTCTTT. It encodes CASSPSWDSPNTEAFF.